The clone carrying this T cell receptor (beta chain) has only one observation. These data are taken from a study of blood T cell repertoires in COVID-19. Method: immunoSEQ multiplex PCR; TCRdb's copy keeps in-frame clones and lacks some. The table includes 450,000 or so clones, 80% to 90% detected once. The CDR3 extends over 13 amino acids. Losses at the gene ends were 6 bases for V and 8 bases for J; bases not matched to a gene: 6. Germline CDR1 is DFQATT and CDR2 is SNEGSKA (reference sequence). This receptor was taken from a man aged 18 to 29 with COVID-19, enrolled during active disease. This chain links TRBV20-1 with TRBJ2-1; 11 positions agree with TRBD2. Sequenced input: peripheral blood. CDR3 DNA sequence: TGCAGTGCCAGTAGCGGGGGGGCCGATGAGCAGTTCTTC. Translation gives CSASSGGADEQFF.